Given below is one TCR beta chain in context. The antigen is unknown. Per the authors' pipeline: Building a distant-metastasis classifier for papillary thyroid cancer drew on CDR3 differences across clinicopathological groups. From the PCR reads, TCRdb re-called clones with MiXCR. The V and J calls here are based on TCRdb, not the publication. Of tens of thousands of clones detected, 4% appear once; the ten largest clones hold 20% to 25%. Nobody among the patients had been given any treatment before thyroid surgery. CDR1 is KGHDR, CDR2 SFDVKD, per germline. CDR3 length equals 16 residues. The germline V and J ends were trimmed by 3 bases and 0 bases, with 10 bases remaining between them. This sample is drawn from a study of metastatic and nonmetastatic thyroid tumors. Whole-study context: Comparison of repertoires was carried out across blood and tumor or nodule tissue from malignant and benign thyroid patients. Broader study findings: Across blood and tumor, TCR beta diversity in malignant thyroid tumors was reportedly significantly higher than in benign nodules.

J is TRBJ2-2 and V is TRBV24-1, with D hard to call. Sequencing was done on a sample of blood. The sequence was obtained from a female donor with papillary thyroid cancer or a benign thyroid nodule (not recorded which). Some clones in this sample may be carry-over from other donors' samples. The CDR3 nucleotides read TGTGCCACCAGTGATAGACTTAGGTCGAACACCGGGGAGCTGTTTTTT. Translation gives CATSDRLRSNTGELFF.